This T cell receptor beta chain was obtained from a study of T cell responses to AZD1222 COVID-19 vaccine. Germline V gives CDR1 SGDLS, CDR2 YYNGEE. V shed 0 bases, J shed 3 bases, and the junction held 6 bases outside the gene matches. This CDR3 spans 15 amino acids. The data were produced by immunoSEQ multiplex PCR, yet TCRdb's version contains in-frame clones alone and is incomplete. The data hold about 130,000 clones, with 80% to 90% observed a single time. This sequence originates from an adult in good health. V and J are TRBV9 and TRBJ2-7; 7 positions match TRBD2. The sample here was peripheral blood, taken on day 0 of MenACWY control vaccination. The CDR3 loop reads CASSVGLAANYEQYF. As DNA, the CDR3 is TGTGCCAGCAGCGTAGGGCTAGCGGCCAACTACGAGCAGTACTTC.